This T cell receptor beta chain was captured by sequencing in a study of blood T cell repertoires in COVID-19 (dated by TCRdb to about 2020). At the level of the whole study: The collaborator samples originated in the United States, Italy and Spain and spanned the acute and convalescent phases of COVID-19. Samples came from the ongoing ImmuneRACE study (first 160 participants) plus 1,254 subjects from 6 global collaborators. HLA class I and class II types, where available, came from metadata supplied by the sample provider rather than from assay-based typing. The prospective study material was composed of cDNA or gDNA derived from T cells, B-cell-depleted T cells, or PBMCs. Deeply sampled blood TCRbeta repertoires from subjects exposed to, actively infected with, or recovered from COVID-19 were included in the dataset. The sample metadata nearly always contained a de-identified subject ID, COVID-19 status, age in years and sex. The repertoires were made available in a free public database intended to serve as a resource for research on the immune response to SARS-CoV-2.

Collaborating institutions collected whole blood in K2EDTA tubes following their own protocols. For TCRbeta analysis, collaborators shipped samples as frozen whole blood, isolated PBMCs, or DNA extracted from either of those sample types. Broad study findings and their caveats: The quantity of clinical and demographic metadata differed by source and by participant and was supplied without curation.

A remark on this clone: Its antigen is unknown. No base quality values were provided; no much bigger clone lies one nucleotide off.

The immunoSEQ Assay, a bias-controlled multiplex PCR, was used to amplify TCRbeta CDR3 regions from genomic DNA. In the source study's methods: The number of nucleated cells in each sample was estimated by amplification of reference gene primers within the assay. To quantify the absolute abundance of each unique TCRbeta CDR3 rearrangement, sequence reads were collapsed and filtered. For each sample, productive Simpson clonality was calculated as the square root of Simpson's diversity index across productive rearrangements. In its TCRdb copy, this immuneACCESS table keeps in-frame sequences only and misses some clones. Where compared with another copy, unresolved V genes explain less than half of these, and the others have no known cause. V, J and clone size were drawn from that table, and D and trimming were deduced from the DNA. Present in this sample are 200,000 to 300,000 clones, approximately 90% of which were seen just once. Of the sample, 3% is held by the ten largest clones.

The CDR3 measures 17 amino acids from cysteine to phenylalanine. The read is trimmed to its CDR3 DNA, 51 bases read in frame from base 1. Taken from the germline V gene, the CDR1 and CDR2 loops are MDHEN and SYDVKM. Trimming accounts for 4 bases at V and 7 bases at J, while the number of junction bases matched to no gene is 8. The material sequenced was peripheral blood. The V and J genes are TRBV28 and TRBJ2-1, with 15 bases matching TRBD2. The TCR was taken from a man between 18 and 35 years old with active or convalescent COVID-19. Read as DNA, the sequence is TGTGCCAGCAGTTCACCCGGGACTAGCGGGAGGTGGAATGAGCAGTTCTTC. Translated, this is CASSSPGTSGRWNEQFF. The reference TRBV28 and TRBJ2-1 proteins fill in what lies around the CDR3, so the full variable domain reads DVKVTQSSRYLVKRTGEKVFLECVQDMDHENMFWYRQDPGLGLRLIYFSYDVKMKEKGDIPEGYSVSREKKERFSLILESASTNQTSMYLCASSSPGTSGRWNEQFFGPGTRLTVL.